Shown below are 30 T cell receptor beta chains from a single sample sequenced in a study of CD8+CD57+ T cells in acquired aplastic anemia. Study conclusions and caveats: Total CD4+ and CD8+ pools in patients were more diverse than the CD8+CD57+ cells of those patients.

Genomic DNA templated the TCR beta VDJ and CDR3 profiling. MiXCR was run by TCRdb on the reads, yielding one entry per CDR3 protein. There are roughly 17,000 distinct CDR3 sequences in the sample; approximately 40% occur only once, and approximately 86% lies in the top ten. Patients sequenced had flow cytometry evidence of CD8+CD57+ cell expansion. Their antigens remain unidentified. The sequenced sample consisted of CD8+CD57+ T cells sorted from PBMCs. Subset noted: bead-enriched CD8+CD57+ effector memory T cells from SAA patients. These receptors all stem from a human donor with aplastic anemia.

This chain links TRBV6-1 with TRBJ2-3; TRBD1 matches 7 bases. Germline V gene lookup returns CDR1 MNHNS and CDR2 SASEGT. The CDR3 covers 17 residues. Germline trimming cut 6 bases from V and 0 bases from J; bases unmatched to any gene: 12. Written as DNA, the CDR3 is TGTGCCAGCAGCGCCGACCTACAGGGGCTTAGCACAGATACGCAGTATTTT. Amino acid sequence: CASSADLQGLSTDTQYF.

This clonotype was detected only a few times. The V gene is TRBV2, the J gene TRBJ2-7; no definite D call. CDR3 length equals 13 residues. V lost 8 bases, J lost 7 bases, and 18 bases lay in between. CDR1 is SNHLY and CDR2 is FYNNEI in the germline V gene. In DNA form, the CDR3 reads TGTGCCAGCCTTGTCCCCCTGAGGCAAGAGCAGTACGTC. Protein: CASLVPLRQEQYV.

The CDR3 sequence: CASTPGLAGGEQYF. CDR3 sequence (DNA): TGTGCCAGCACCCCGGGACTAGCGGGAGGCGAGCAGTACTTC. This chain connects TRBV12-3 or TRBV12-4 to TRBJ2-7, with 15 nucleotides matching TRBD2. V shed 7 bases and J 6 bases; nucleotides not matched to a gene: 4. This CDR3 is built from 14 residues.

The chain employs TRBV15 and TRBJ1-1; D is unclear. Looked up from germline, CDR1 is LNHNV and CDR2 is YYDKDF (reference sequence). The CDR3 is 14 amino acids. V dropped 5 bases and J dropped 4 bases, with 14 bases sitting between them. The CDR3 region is CATSAGFGFTEAFF. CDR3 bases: TGTGCCACCAGCGCGGGATTCGGATTCACTGAAGCTTTCTTT.

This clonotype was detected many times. The CDR3 sequence: CASSQDGVGGSYNEQFF. The CDR3 nucleotides are TGCGCCAGCAGCCAAGATGGGGTGGGTGGATCCTACAATGAGCAGTTCTTC. The chain links TRBV4-1 to TRBJ2-1; D is ambiguous. Trimming pared 0 bases from V and 1 base from J, leaving 13 bases between. Germline V lookup: CDR1 MGHRA, CDR2 YSYEKL. CDR3 length: 17 residues.

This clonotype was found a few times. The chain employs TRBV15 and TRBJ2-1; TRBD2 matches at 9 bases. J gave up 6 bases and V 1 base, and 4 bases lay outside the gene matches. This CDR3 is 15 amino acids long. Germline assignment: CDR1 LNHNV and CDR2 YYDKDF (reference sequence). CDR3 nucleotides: TGTGCCACCAGCAGAGCCGGCGGGAGGGTCAATGAGCAGTTCTTC. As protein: CATSRAGGRVNEQFF. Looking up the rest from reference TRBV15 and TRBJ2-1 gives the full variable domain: DAMVIQNPRYQVTQFGKPVTLSCSQTLNHNVMYWYQQKSSQAPKLLFHYYDKDFNNEADTPDNFQSRRPNTSFCFLDIRSPGLGDTAMYLCATSRAGGRVNEQFFGPGTRLTVL.

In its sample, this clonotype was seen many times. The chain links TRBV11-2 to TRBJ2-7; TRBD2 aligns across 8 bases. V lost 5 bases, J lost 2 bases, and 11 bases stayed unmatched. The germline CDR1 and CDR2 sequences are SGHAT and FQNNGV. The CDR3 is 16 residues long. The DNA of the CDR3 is TGTGCCAGCAGCCCCCCGGCTAGCGGGCCGCCCTACGAGCAGTACTTC. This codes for CASSPPASGPPYEQYF.

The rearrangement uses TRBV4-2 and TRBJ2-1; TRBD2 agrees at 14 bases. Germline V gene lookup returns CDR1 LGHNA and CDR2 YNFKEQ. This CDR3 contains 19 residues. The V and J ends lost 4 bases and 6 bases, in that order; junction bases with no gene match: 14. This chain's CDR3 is CASSPPAPRTSGGSNEQFF. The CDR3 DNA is TGTGCCAGCAGCCCCCCTGCCCCTCGGACTAGCGGGGGGAGCAATGAGCAGTTCTTC.

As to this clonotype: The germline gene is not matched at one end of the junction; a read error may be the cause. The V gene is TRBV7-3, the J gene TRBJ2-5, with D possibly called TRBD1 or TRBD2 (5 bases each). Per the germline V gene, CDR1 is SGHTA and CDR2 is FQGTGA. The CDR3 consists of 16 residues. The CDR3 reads CAGSPHQGSKRETQYF. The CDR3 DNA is TGTGCCGGCAGCCCCCATCAGGGATCCAAGCGGGAGACCCAGTACTTC.

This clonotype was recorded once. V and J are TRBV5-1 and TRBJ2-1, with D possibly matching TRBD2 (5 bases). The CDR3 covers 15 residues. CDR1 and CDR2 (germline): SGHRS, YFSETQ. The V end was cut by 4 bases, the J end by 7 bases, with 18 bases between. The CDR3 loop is CASSGTQISGNEQFF. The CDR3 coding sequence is TGCGCCAGCAGCGGAACGCAAATCTCGGGGAATGAGCAGTTCTTC.

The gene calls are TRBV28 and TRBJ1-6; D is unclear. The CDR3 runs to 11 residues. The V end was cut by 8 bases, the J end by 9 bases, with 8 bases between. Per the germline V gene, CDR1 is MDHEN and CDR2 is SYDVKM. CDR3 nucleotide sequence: TGTGCCAGCTCATTTCGTTCACCCCTCCACTTT. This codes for CASSFRSPLHF.

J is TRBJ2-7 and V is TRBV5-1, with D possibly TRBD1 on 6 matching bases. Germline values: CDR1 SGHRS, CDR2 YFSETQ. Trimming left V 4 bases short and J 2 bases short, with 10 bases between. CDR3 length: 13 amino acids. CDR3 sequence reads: CASSPGATYEQYF. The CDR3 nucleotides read TGCGCCAGCAGCCCAGGGGCCACCTACGAGCAGTACTTC. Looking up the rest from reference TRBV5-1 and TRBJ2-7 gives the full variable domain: KAGVTQTPRYLIKTRGQQVTLSCSPISGHRSVSWYQQTPGQGLQFLFEYFSETQRNKGNFPGRFSGRQFSNSRSEMNVSTLELGDSALYLCASSPGATYEQYFGPGTRLTVT.

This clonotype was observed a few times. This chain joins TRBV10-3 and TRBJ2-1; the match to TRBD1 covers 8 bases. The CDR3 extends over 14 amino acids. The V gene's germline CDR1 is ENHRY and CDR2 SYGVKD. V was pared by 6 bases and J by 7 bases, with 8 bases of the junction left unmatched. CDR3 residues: CAIRPGGAGNEQFF. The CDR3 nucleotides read TGTGCCATCAGGCCAGGGGGCGCGGGAAATGAGCAGTTCTTC.

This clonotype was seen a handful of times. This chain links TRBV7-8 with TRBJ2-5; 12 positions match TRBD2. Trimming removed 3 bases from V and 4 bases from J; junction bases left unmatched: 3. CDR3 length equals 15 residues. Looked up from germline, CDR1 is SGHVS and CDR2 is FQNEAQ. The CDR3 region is CASSFSTSGRETQYF. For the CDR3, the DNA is TGTGCCAGCAGCTTCTCGACTAGCGGGAGAGAGACCCAGTACTTC.

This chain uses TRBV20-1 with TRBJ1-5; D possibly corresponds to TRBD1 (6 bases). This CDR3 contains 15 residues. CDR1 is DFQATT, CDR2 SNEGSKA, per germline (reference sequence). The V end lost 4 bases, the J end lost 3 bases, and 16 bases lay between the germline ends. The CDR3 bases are TGCAGTGCTACCGCCGGGACACCCTTCAATCAGCCCCAGCATTTT. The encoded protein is CSATAGTPFNQPQHF.

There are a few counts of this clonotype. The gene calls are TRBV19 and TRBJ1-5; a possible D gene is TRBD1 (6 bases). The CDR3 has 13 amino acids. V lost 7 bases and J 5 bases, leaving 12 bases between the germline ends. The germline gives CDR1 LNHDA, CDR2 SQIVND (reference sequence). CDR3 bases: TGTGCCAGTACCTGGACAGTGGATCAGCCCCAGCATTTT. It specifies CASTWTVDQPQHF. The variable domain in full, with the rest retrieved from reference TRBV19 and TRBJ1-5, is DGGITQSPKYLFRKEGQNVTLSCEQNLNHDAMYWYRQDPGQGLRLIYYSQIVNDFQKGDIAEGYSVSREKKESFPLTVTSAQKNPTAFYLCASTWTVDQPQHFGDGTRLSIL.

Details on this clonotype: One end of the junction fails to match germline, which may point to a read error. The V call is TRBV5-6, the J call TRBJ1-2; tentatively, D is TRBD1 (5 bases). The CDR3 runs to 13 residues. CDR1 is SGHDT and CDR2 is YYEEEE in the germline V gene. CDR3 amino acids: CASRAGDGYGYTF. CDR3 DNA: TGTGCCAGCAGGGCGGGGGACGGCTATGGCTACACTTTC.

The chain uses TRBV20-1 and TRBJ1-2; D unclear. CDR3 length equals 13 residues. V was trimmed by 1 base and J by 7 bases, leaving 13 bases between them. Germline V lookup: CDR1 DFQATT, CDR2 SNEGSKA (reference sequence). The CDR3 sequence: CSARGQTFFGYTF. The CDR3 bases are TGCAGTGCTAGAGGGCAGACGTTTTTTGGCTACACCTTC.

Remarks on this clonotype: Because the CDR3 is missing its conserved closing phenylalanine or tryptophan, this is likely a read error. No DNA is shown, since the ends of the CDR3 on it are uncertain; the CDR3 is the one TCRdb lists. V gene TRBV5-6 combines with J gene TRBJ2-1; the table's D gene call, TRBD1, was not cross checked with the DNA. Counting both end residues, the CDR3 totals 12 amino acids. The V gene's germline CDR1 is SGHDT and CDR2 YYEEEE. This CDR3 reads CASSPSGQREFS.

This chain's CDR3 is CASSLGGPYDEAFF. The CDR3 nucleotides are TGCGCCAGCAGCTTGGGAGGGCCGTACGATGAAGCTTTCTTT. The chain couples TRBV5-1 to TRBJ1-1; no firm D call. In germline, CDR1 is SGHRS, CDR2 YFSETQ. V was pared by 0 bases and J by 7 bases, with 13 bases between. This CDR3 has 14 amino acids.

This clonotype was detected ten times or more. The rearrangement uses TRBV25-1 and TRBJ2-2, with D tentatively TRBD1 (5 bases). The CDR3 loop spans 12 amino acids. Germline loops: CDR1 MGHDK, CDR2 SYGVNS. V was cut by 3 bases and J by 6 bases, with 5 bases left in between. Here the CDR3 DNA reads TGTGCCAGCAGTGACAGGGCCGGGGAGCTGTTTTTT. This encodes CASSDRAGELFF.

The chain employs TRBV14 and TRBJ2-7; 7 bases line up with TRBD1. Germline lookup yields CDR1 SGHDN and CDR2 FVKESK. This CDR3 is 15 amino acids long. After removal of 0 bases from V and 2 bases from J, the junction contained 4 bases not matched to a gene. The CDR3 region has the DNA TGTGCCAGCAGCCAAGATAGGGACAGCACCTACGAGCAGTACTTC. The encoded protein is CASSQDRDSTYEQYF.

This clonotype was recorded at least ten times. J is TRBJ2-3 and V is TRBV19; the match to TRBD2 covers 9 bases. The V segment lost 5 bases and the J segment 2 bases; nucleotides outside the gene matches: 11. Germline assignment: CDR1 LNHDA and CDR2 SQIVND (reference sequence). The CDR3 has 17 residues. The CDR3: CASSPPGTSLYTDTQYF. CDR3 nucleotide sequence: TGTGCCAGTAGTCCTCCCGGGACTAGCCTCTACACAGATACGCAGTATTTT. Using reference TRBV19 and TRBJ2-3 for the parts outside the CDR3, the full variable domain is DGGITQSPKYLFRKEGQNVTLSCEQNLNHDAMYWYRQDPGQGLRLIYYSQIVNDFQKGDIAEGYSVSREKKESFPLTVTSAQKNPTAFYLCASSPPGTSLYTDTQYFGPGTRLTVL.

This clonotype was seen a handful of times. The CDR3, as DNA: TGTGCCAGTAGTTTTCGGGGCATGAACACTGAAGCTTTCTTT. Residues: CASSFRGMNTEAFF. The chain carries TRBV19 and TRBJ1-1; D is perhaps TRBD1 (5 bases). The germline V gene encodes CDR1 LNHDA and CDR2 SQIVND (reference sequence). Trimming removed 5 bases from V and 0 bases from J, with 10 bases in between. CDR3 length: 14 amino acids.

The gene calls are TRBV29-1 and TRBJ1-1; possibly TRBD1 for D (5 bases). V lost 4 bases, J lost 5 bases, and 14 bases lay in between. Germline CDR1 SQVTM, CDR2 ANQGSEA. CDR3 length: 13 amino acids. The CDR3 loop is CSVAGGYRTEAFF. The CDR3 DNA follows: TGCAGCGTTGCGGGGGGATACAGGACTGAAGCTTTCTTT.

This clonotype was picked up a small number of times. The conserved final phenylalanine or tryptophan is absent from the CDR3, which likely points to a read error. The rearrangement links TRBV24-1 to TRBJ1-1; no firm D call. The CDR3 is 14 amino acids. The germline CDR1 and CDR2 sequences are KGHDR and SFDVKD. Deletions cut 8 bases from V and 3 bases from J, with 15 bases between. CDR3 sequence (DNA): TGTGCCACCATAGTGACACCCATGGACACTGAAGCTTTCCTT. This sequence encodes CATIVTPMDTEAFL.

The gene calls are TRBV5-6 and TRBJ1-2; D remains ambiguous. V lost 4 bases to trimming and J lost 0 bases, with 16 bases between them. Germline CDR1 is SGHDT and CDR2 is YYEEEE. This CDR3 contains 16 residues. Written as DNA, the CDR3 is TGTGCCAGCAGCCCCCCGAAGACGGCGCCTAACTATGGCTACACCTTC. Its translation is CASSPPKTAPNYGYTF.

For the CDR3, the DNA is TGTGCCACCAGTGACTCAGGGGCGGGAAGCAATCAGCCCCAGCATTTT. Translated, it gives CATSDSGAGSNQPQHF. The chain links TRBV24-1 to TRBJ1-5; maybe TRBD1 (6 bases). This CDR3 has 16 amino acids. V lost 4 bases and J lost 1, with 13 bases in between. The germline V gene has CDR1 KGHDR and CDR2 SFDVKD.

The CDR3 DNA reads TGCAGCGTTCTATTACAGGGGAATAGTTTTACCACTGAAGCTTTCTTT. Its translation: CSVLLQGNSFTTEAFF. V is TRBV29-1 and J is TRBJ1-1; 7 nucleotides align to TRBD1. CDR1 SQVTM and CDR2 ANQGSEA come from the germline V gene. The CDR3 is made up of 16 amino acids. The junction had 16 bases not matched to a gene; V was cut back by 5 bases and J by 4 bases.

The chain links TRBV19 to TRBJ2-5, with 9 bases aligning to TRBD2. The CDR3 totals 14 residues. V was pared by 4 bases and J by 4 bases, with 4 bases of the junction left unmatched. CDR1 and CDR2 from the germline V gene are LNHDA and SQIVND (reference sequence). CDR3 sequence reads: CASSSGGGRETQYF. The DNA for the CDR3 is TGTGCCAGTAGTAGCGGGGGGGGGAGAGAGACCCAGTACTTC. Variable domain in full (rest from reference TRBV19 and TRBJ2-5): DGGITQSPKYLFRKEGQNVTLSCEQNLNHDAMYWYRQDPGQGLRLIYYSQIVNDFQKGDIAEGYSVSREKKESFPLTVTSAQKNPTAFYLCASSSGGGRETQYFGPGTRLLVL.